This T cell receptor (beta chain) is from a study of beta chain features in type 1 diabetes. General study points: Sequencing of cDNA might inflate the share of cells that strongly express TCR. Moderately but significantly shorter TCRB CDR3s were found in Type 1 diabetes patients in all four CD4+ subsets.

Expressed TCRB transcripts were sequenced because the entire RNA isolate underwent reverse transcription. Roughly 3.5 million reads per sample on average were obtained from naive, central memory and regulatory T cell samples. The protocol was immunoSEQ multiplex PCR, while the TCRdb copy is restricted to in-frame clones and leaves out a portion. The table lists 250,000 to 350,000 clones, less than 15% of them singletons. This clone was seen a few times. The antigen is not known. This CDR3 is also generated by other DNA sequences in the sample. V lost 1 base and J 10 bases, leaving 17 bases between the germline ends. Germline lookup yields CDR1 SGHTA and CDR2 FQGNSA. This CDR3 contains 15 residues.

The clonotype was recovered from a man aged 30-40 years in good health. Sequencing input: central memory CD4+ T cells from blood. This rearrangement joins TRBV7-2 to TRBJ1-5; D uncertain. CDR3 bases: TGTGCCAGCAGCTTAGAGGGTCGTGAGGGTTTACCCCAGCATTTT. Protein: CASSLEGREGLPQHF.